Listed below are T cell receptor beta chains from one sample, sequenced in a study of T cells in Graves' hyperthyroidism and ophthalmopathy. MiXCR, applied by TCRdb to the multiplex PCR reads, yields one record per CDR3 protein. The sample includes roughly 93,000 distinct CDR3 sequences, around 50% of them seen just once. Material for sequencing was blood. Receptor source: a woman between 40 and 50 years old with Graves' hyperthyroidism. Each CDR3 is given with its conserved first and last residue. The D gene is left open where the match is weak. Part of the rows lack a size; the others show once, few, many or a class for expanded clones.

d_gene	v_gene	j_gene	abundance	CDR3nt	CDR3aa
.	TRBV27	TRBJ1-2	many	TGTGCCAGCAATGGACGGGGGGGGTATGGCTACACCTTC	CASNGRGGYGYTF
.	TRBV15	TRBJ2-1	few	TGTGCCACCAGCAGAGAGAGGAGCTCCTACAATGAGCAGTTCTTC	CATSRERSSYNEQFF
TRBD2	TRBV9	TRBJ2-7	few	TGTGCCAGCAGCCCTCGACTAGCGGGAACCTACGAGCAGTACTTC	CASSPRLAGTYEQYF
TRBD2	TRBV10-3	TRBJ2-3	many	TGTGCCATCAGTGCTCAAGCGGGAGCGTCAGATACGCAGTATTTT	CAISAQAGASDTQYF
.	TRBV5-1	TRBJ1-5	few	TGCGCCAGCAGCTTGAGGCTAGCACGATCGGACGGGGAGCCCCAGCATTTT	CASSLRLARSDGEPQHF
TRBD1	TRBV7-9	TRBJ2-7	.	TGTGCCAGCAGCTTAGCCCCAGGGGGCTCCTACGAGCAGTACTTC	CASSLAPGGSYEQYF
TRBD1	TRBV7-3	TRBJ1-2	.	TGTGCCAGCAGCTTAACCGGGACAGGGGTCCCTTTAGACACCTTC	CASSLTGTGVPLDTF
TRBD1	TRBV20-1	TRBJ2-7	.	TGCAGTGCTAGTGGGACAGGGCATATCTTGTACGAGCAGTACTTC	CSASGTGHILYEQYF
.	TRBV2	TRBJ2-5	once	TGTGCCAGCAGTGATATAGGGGCGGGAGAGACCCAGTACTTC	CASSDIGAGETQYF
TRBD2	TRBV20-1	TRBJ2-5	many	TGCAGTGCAAGGACTAGCGGGAGTGAGACCCAGTACTTC	CSARTSGSETQYF
.	TRBV12-5	TRBJ2-1	.	TGTGCTAGTGGACCCCAAACTAGCTATGAGCAGTTCTTC	CASGPQTSYEQFF
.	TRBV5-1	TRBJ2-7	many	TGCGCCAGCAGCAAAAACTCCTACGAGCAGTACTTC	CASSKNSYEQYF
.	TRBV10-3	TRBJ2-7	.	TGTGCCATCTTGACCGTGGGCGGCTACGAGCAGTACTTC	CAILTVGGYEQYF
.	TRBV7-2	TRBJ1-2	.	TGTGCCAGCAGCTTAGCCGGGGAGCACTATGGCTACACCTTC	CASSLAGEHYGYTF
.	TRBV15	TRBJ2-5	.	TGTGCCACCAGCATGGGCGGTGGGGAGACCCAGTACTTC	CATSMGGGETQYF
TRBD2	TRBV24-1	TRBJ2-2	many	TGTGCCACCAGTGATACGGGACTAGCGGACTGGAACACCGGGGAGCTGTTTTTT	CATSDTGLADWNTGELFF
.	TRBV20-1	TRBJ2-5	.	TGCAGTGCTAGAGTAACCCAGTACTTC	CSARVTQYF
TRBD2	TRBV20-1	TRBJ2-2	.	TGCAGTGCTAGACCCCCCGGACTAGCGGGGAACACCGGGGAGCTGTTTTTT	CSARPPGLAGNTGELFF
.	TRBV11-1	TRBJ2-5	.	TGTGCCAGCGCTCGGGGGCTAGAGACCCAGTACTTC	CASARGLETQYF
.	TRBV6-1	TRBJ2-5	many	TGTGCCAGCACGCCGGTTACAGGGACGGAAGAGACCCAGTACTTC	CASTPVTGTEETQYF
.	TRBV7-8	TRBJ1-1	.	TGTGCCAGCAGCCCCAGTACAGTAGAAGCTTTCTTT	CASSPSTVEAFF
.	TRBV9	TRBJ2-7	many	TGTGCCAGCAGCGCGACACAGGACATCAACTCCTACGAGCAGTACTTC	CASSATQDINSYEQYF
.	TRBV7-9	TRBJ1-4	.	TGTGCCAGCAGCTTAGCAGGGCTTAATGAAGAACTGTTTTTT	CASSLAGLNEELFF
.	TRBV7-9	TRBJ2-6	many	TGTGCCAGCAGCTTAATGGTTGGGGCCGGGGCCAACGTCCTGACTTTC	CASSLMVGAGANVLTF
TRBD2	TRBV10-2	TRBJ2-5	few	TGCGCCAGCCAGCCCCTAGCGGGTAGGGAGACCCAGTACTTC	CASQPLAGRETQYF
.	TRBV7-9	TRBJ1-4	many	TGTGCCAGCTCCTCTGACGGGGGCGCTTCCGAAAAACTGTTTTTT	CASSSDGGASEKLFF
.	TRBV29-1	TRBJ1-2	.	TGCAGCGTTGTAGCGGGAGCCTTTAACTATGGCTACACCTTC	CSVVAGAFNYGYTF
.	TRBV7-9	TRBJ2-7	many	TGTGCCAGCAGTAAAGGGGTGGGGATCGCCTACGAGCAGTACTTC	CASSKGVGIAYEQYF
TRBD1	TRBV9	TRBJ1-2	.	TGTGCCAGCAGCGTCGGACAGGATGGCTACACCTTC	CASSVGQDGYTF
.	TRBV29-1	TRBJ1-1	.	TGCAGCACCAAGGGCCCAGAAGCTTTCTTT	CSTKGPEAFF
TRBD1	TRBV7-9	TRBJ2-3	.	TGTGCCAGCAGCTTAGGGGACAGGTCGACAGATACGCAGTATTTT	CASSLGDRSTDTQYF
.	TRBV5-1	TRBJ2-7	many	TGCGCCAGCGCTTCAGGGACTTTCTACGAGCAGTACTTC	CASASGTFYEQYF
TRBD1	TRBV20-1	TRBJ1-2	many	TGCAGTGCAGTCCAGGGGACAGTCTATGGCTACACCTTC	CSAVQGTVYGYTF
TRBD1	TRBV7-9	TRBJ1-2	many	TGTGCCAGCAGCTTAGAGGACAGGGGACGCTACACCTTC	CASSLEDRGRYTF
TRBD1	TRBV4-1	TRBJ1-5	once	TGCGCCAGCAGCCAAGGCACAGGGGAGGGCAATCAGCCCCAGCATTTT	CASSQGTGEGNQPQHF
.	TRBV7-9	TRBJ2-2	once	TGTGCCAGCAGCCGAGTGGCGGGGACCAGGGAGCTGTTTTTT	CASSRVAGTRELFF